This T cell receptor beta chain was recorded in a study of shared clonotypes between healthy human individuals. Data came from immunoSEQ multiplex PCR; TCRdb stores just in-frame clones and leaves some out. Of around 2.1 million clones listed, approximately 96% are singletons. This clone has just one count. The CDR3 length is 11 residues. V shed 6 bases and J shed 11 bases, with 14 bases lying between them. Germline assignment: CDR1 DFQATT and CDR2 SNEGSKA (reference sequence). Sequencing input: naive CD4+ T cells sorted from blood. The subset: CD45RA+ positively selected. This chain links TRBV20-1 with TRBJ1-5; D remains unclear. This sequence originates from a man in his late teens or twenties in good health. In DNA, the CDR3 is TGCAGTGCGGCCCGGGTGTATGCCCAGCATTTT. Its protein is CSAARVYAQHF.